This T cell receptor beta chain is from a study of a mutant IDH1 vaccine in newly diagnosed glioma. Study as a whole: Vaccine administration was initiated 4-6 weeks following radiotherapy alone, or with temozolomide cycles. Pretreatment consisted of radiotherapy, temozolomide, or both, with most receiving both.

Described time point: week 47, end of study. With topical imiquimod, each dose of the vaccine consisted of 300 ug of mutant IDH1 20-mer peptide. Patients carried new grade 3 or 4 IDH1-mutant astrocytomas lacking nuclear ATRX. Study conclusions and caveats: Whatever changes occurred in top peripheral T cell clonotypes seemed unrelated to pseudoprogression.

Points on this clone: The antigen is unknown.

The V and J ends lost 6 bases and 4 bases respectively, with 16 bases between them. Germline V gives CDR1 MNHEY, CDR2 SVGAGI. CDR3 size: 14 residues. The data were produced by immunoSEQ multiplex PCR, yet TCRdb's version contains in-frame clones alone and is incomplete. The table lists fewer than 35,000 clones, 65% to 85% of them singletons. The chain recombines TRBV6-5 with TRBJ2-7; D gene unclear. This specimen consisted of PBMCs, obtained from a glioma patient whose treatment included an IDH1 peptide vaccine. The TCR originated in a man aged 25 to 40 with glioma. CDR3 residues: CASSRQLAYYEQYF. The CDR3 DNA follows: TGTGCCAGCAGCCGTCAACTTGCCTATTACGAGCAGTACTTC.